The sample holds many counts of the clone carrying this T cell receptor beta chain. The sample belongs to a study of T-cell reconstitution after alpha-beta-depleted transplantation in children. The TCRbeta library incorporated unique molecular identifiers. TCRdb used MiXCR to reprocess the PCR reads, holding one entry per CDR3 protein. This table has about 230,000 distinct CDR3 sequences, 9.7% appearing once. Per the germline V gene, CDR1 is SGHTA and CDR2 is FQGNSA. Deletions cut 5 bases from V and 9 bases from J, with 20 bases between. This CDR3 contains 15 residues. The chain employs TRBV7-2 and TRBJ2-1; perhaps TRBD2 as D (6 bases). The receptor was isolated from a human donor who donated a stem cell graft to a child with SCID. This specimen was PBMCs from the stem cell graft donor, taken from the stem cell graft. The CDR3 loop reads CASSVRDFMYLEQFF. In nucleotides, the CDR3 is TGTGCCAGCAGCGTCCGGGACTTCATGTACCTTGAGCAGTTCTTC.